This T cell receptor (beta chain) was sequenced for a study of T-cell memory formation after mild COVID-19. The study, taken as a whole, reports: Among contracting clones, CD4+ were mainly CM/EM and CD8+ enriched in EMRA.

Per germline, CDR1 SGHRS and CDR2 YFSETQ. The CDR3 extends over 13 amino acids. V lost 6 bases to trimming and J lost 5 bases; unmatched junction nucleotides: 7. Via MiXCR, TCRdb re-called the 5' RACE reads, giving one row per CDR3 protein. The sample shows approximately 250,000 distinct CDR3 sequences, roughly 16% of them seen only once. Turning to this clonotype: Its antigen is as yet unknown.

The clonotype was recovered from a man between 18 and 29 years old who had mild COVID-19 (a few samples of this study predate the infection). Cell type and time point are not known. This chain uses TRBV5-1 with TRBJ2-5, with 7 bases matching TRBD1. Sequenced sample: PBMCs or a T cell subset sorted from them (not recorded which). The CDR3 loop reads CASTTGYGETQYF. As DNA, the CDR3 is TGCGCCAGCACGACAGGGTACGGGGAGACCCAGTACTTC.